This is a list of T cell receptor beta chains from one sample in a study of T-cell memory formation after mild COVID-19. Via MiXCR, TCRdb re-called the 5' RACE reads, giving one row per CDR3 protein. Of over 300,000 distinct CDR3 sequences listed, more than 20% are singletons. Sequenced: PBMCs or a T cell subset sorted from them (not recorded which). These receptors were obtained from a man aged 18 to 29 who had mild COVID-19 (a few samples of this study predate the infection). Cell type and time point are not known. Each CDR3 is given with its conserved first and last residue. D genes are given only for firm matches. For some rows the clone size is stated as once, few or many, or as a class when expanded; others skip it.

- TRBJ2-1 - TRBV5-1 CASSLAANEQFF TGCGCCAGCAGCTTGGCAGCTAATGAGCAGTTCTTC
TRBD1 TRBJ1-1 few TRBV28 CASSTQTGVNTEAFF TGTGCCAGCAGTACCCAGACAGGGGTGAACACTGAAGCTTTCTTT
TRBD1 TRBJ1-2 few TRBV18 CASSPTTGGSANYGYTF TGTGCCAGCTCACCCACAACAGGGGGTTCTGCTAACTATGGCTACACCTTC
TRBD2 TRBJ2-2 - TRBV9 CASSGITSEGGSRELFF TGTGCCAGCAGCGGAATAACTAGCGAGGGTGGCTCCAGGGAGCTGTTTTTT
- TRBJ2-3 - TRBV9 CASSVLGLADTQYF TGTGCCAGCAGCGTCCTGGGGCTGGCAGATACGCAGTATTTT
TRBD2 TRBJ2-7 few TRBV7-6 CASSLPSGGAYEQYF TGTGCCAGCAGCTTACCTAGCGGGGGGGCCTACGAGCAGTACTTC
- TRBJ2-3 many TRBV11-2 CASSPPYWDTQYF TGTGCCAGCAGCCCTCCTTACTGGGATACGCAGTATTTT
TRBD1 TRBJ2-3 few TRBV18 CASSPDRHTDTQYF TGTGCCAGCTCACCGGACAGGCACACAGATACGCAGTATTTT
- TRBJ2-6 - TRBV7-9 CASSLTQRQYSGANVLTF TGTGCCAGCAGCTTAACACAGAGACAGTACTCTGGGGCCAACGTCCTGACTTTC
- TRBJ2-7 many TRBV4-3 CASSLVGLSRGKQYF TGCGCCAGCAGCCTCGTCGGACTCTCCCGGGGAAAGCAGTACTTC
- TRBJ2-3 - TRBV7-7 CASSSSYGGPDTQYF TGTGCCAGCAGCTCATCGTATGGGGGGCCAGATACGCAGTATTTT
TRBD1 TRBJ2-1 few TRBV20-1 CSARVWGQGFGEQFF TGCAGTGCTAGAGTTTGGGGACAGGGGTTCGGTGAGCAGTTCTTC
- TRBJ1-3 few TRBV9 CASSSRDHSGNTIYF TGTGCCAGCAGCTCCCGGGACCACTCTGGAAACACCATATATTTT
TRBD1 TRBJ1-1 - TRBV5-1 CASGTGGANTEAFF TGCGCCAGTGGGACAGGGGGCGCGAACACTGAAGCTTTCTTT
- TRBJ2-5 few TRBV12-3/TRBV12-4 CASSLRGLKTQYF TGTGCCAGCAGTTTAAGAGGGTTGAAGACCCAGTACTTC
- TRBJ2-7 - TRBV25-1 CASSGRDRSYEQYF TGTGCCAGCAGTGGTAGAGACCGTTCCTACGAGCAGTACTTC
TRBD2 TRBJ2-3 - TRBV7-3 CASSGITSGGSTDTQYF TGTGCCAGCAGCGGTATAACTAGCGGGGGGAGCACAGATACGCAGTATTTT
- TRBJ2-1 few TRBV7-6 CASSYHNEQFF TGTGCCAGCAGCTACCACAATGAGCAGTTCTTC
TRBD1 TRBJ2-3 few TRBV29-1 CSQGAGDTQYF TGCAGCCAGGGGGCGGGGGATACGCAGTATTTT
TRBD2 TRBJ2-3 - TRBV7-2 CASSRGGGPPDTQYF TGTGCCAGCAGCCGGGGCGGGGGTCCGCCAGATACGCAGTATTTT
TRBD2 TRBJ2-7 many TRBV6-2/TRBV6-3 CASRLAGSAYEQYF TGTGCCAGCAGGTTAGCGGGTTCGGCCTACGAGCAGTACTTC
- TRBJ2-5 few TRBV7-6 CASSYSTGNYETQYF TGTGCCAGCAGCTACTCGACAGGAAACTACGAGACCCAGTACTTC
TRBD1 TRBJ2-2 - TRBV24-1 CATSATGFTGELFF TGTGCCACCAGTGCGACAGGGTTCACCGGGGAGCTGTTTTTT
TRBD1 TRBJ1-4 - TRBV2 CASSIGQGREKLFF TGTGCCAGCAGCATTGGACAGGGACGCGAAAAACTGTTTTTT